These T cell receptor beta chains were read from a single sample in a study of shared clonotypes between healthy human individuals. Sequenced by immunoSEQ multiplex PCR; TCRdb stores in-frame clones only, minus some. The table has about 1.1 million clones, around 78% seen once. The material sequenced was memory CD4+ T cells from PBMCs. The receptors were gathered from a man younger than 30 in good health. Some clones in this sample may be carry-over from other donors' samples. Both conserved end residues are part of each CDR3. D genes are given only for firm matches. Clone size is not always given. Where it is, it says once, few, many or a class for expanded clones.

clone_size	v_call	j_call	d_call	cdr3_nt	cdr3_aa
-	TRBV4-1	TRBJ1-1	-	TGCGCCAGCAGCCCTTTCGGGAGAGGGGGAGACACTGAAGCTTTCTTT	CASSPFGRGGDTEAFF
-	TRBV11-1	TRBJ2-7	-	TGTGCCAGCGGATCCGGGACAATCGACGAGCAGTACTTC	CASGSGTIDEQYF
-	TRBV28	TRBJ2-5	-	TGTGCCACCTCACATCGGGAGACCCAGTACTTC	CATSHRETQYF
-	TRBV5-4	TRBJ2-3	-	TGTGCCAGCAGAGCAGGGAGTTCCACAGATACGCAGTATTTT	CASRAGSSTDTQYF
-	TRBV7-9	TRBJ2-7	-	TGTGCCGCCGTCCGAGACGGCTACGAGCAGTACTTC	CAAVRDGYEQYF
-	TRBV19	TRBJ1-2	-	TGTGCCAGTAGTGGTCAGGGCCGACTCTATGGCTACACCTTC	CASSGQGRLYGYTF
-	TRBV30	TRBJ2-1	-	TGTGCCTGGAGTTTGGAGGGGGTCGGGAGTGAGCAGTTCTTC	CAWSLEGVGSEQFF
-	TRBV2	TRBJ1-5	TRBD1	TGTGCCAGCAGTAGGGACAGGGGGAGTCAGCCCCAGCATTTT	CASSRDRGSQPQHF
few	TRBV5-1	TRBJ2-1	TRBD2	TGCGCCAGCAGCCCGGGACTAGCGGGAGGCCCCTACAATGAGCAGTTCTTC	CASSPGLAGGPYNEQFF
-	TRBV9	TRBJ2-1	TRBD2	TGTGCCAGCAGCGTAGTAACTAGCGGGAGCGATGAGCAGTTCTTC	CASSVVTSGSDEQFF
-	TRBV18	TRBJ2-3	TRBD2	TGTGCCAGCTCCCCCGGGACTAGCTCACATACGCAGTATTTT	CASSPGTSSHTQYF
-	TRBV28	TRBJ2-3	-	TGTGCCAGCAGTTCCCCCATGTTTGGGAGTAAGGCAGATACGCAGTATTTT	CASSSPMFGSKADTQYF
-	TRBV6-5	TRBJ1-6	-	TGTGCCAGCAGTTACTATTTAGGGGCTGGTTCACCCCTCCACTTT	CASSYYLGAGSPLHF
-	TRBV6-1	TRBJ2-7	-	TGTGCCAGCAGACTCCCAGGGTACGAGCAGTACTTC	CASRLPGYEQYF
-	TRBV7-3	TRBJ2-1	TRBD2	TGTGCCAGCAGCTTAAAGACTAGCGGGAGTGATGAGCAGTTCTTC	CASSLKTSGSDEQFF
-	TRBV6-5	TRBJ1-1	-	TGTGCCAGCAGCCGAGGGACCGGACTCACTGAAGCTTTCTTT	CASSRGTGLTEAFF
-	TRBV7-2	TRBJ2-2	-	TGTGCCAGCAGCTTATATACGGCTAAGAACACCGGGGAGCTGTTTTTT	CASSLYTAKNTGELFF
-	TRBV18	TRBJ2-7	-	TGTGCCAGCTCACCGTCCCTCTACGAGCAGTACTTC	CASSPSLYEQYF
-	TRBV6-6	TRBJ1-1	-	TGTGCCAGCAGTTATACGGGGGGAGTGACTGAAGCTTTCTTT	CASSYTGGVTEAFF
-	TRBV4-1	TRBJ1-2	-	TGCGCCAGCAGCCCACCTCGGGACACCACCTATGGCTACACCTTC	CASSPPRDTTYGYTF
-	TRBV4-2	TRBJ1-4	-	TGTGCCAGCAGCGGCTCCGGGCGAGGCAAATCTAAACTGTTTTTT	CASSGSGRGKSKLFF
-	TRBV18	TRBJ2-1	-	TGTGCCAGCTCACCACCGGCCCCAAATAGGAATGAGCAGTTCTTC	CASSPPAPNRNEQFF
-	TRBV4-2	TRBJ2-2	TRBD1	TGTGCCAGCAGCCAAGAAGGGGATTGGACAGGGGGCACCGGGGAGCTGTTTTTT	CASSQEGDWTGGTGELFF
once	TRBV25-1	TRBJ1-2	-	TGTGCCAGCAGCTATGGGACAAGCACCGACTATGGCTACACCTTC	CASSYGTSTDYGYTF